In its sample, the clone carrying this T cell receptor beta chain was seen a few times. CDR3 length: 13 amino acids. The ends were cut back, 2 bases at V and 5 bases at J, with 7 bases in the middle. Germline values: CDR1 SGHRS, CDR2 YFSETQ. The data originate from a study of T-cell memory formation after mild COVID-19. TCRdb independently ran MiXCR on the 5' RACE reads; one entry per CDR3 protein. The data contain 75,000 to 95,000 distinct CDR3 sequences, approximately 13% of them seen just once; the ten biggest clones take up 25% to 35%. This TCR derives from an adult woman who had mild COVID-19 (a few samples of this study predate the infection). Cell type and time point are not known. The material sequenced was PBMCs or a T cell subset sorted from them (not recorded which). The chain uses TRBV5-1 and TRBJ2-2; a weak D match, TRBD2 (5 bases). This chain's CDR3 is CASSLEGTGELFF. The CDR3 DNA follows: TGCGCCAGCAGCTTAGAGGGTACCGGGGAGCTGTTTTTT.